Listed below are T cell receptor beta chains from one sample, sequenced in a study of T cells in Graves' hyperthyroidism and ophthalmopathy. TCRdb reprocessed the multiplex PCR reads via MiXCR and lists one record per CDR3 protein. The sample carries over 250,000 distinct CDR3 sequences, less than 30% recorded once. What was sequenced was blood. These receptors all come from a man aged 35 to 55 with Graves' hyperthyroidism that later progressed to Graves' ophthalmopathy. Both conserved end residues are part of each CDR3. D genes are given only for firm matches. Clone size, where shown, is once, few, many, or a class for clones that have expanded.

J: TRBJ1-3
size: many
D: TRBD1
V: TRBV11-2
DNA: TGTGCCAGCCGCCGAGAACAGGGGAAATCTGGAAACACCATATATTTT
CDR3: CASRREQGKSGNTIYF

J: TRBJ2-5
size: many
D: TRBD2
V: TRBV19
DNA: TGTGCCAGTAGTATCAGACTAGCGGGCCGCCAAGAGACCCAGCACTTC
CDR3: CASSIRLAGRQETQHF

J: TRBJ2-7
size: many
D: .
V: TRBV11-2
DNA: TGTGCCAGCAGCTCACCGGCCAAACTCCGCGGGCAGTACTTC
CDR3: CASSSPAKLRGQYF

J: TRBJ2-5
size: many
D: .
V: TRBV6-1
DNA: TGTGCCAGCAGCCCCCGGACCGGGAGTCGATCCCAAGAGACCCAGTACTTC
CDR3: CASSPRTGSRSQETQYF

J: TRBJ2-7
size: many
D: TRBD2
V: TRBV20-1
DNA: TGCAGTGCTAGCAGAACGGGACTAGCTTCTCACGAGCAGTACTTC
CDR3: CSASRTGLASHEQYF

J: TRBJ2-7
size: many
D: .
V: TRBV6-2/TRBV6-3
DNA: TGTGCCAGCAGCGGGCGGGGAGGCCCGTCTACCGAGCAGTACTTC
CDR3: CASSGRGGPSTEQYF

J: TRBJ1-1
size: many
D: TRBD1
V: TRBV12-3/TRBV12-4
DNA: TGTGCCAGCAGTTTAGATAGGACAGGCACTGAAGCTTTCTTT
CDR3: CASSLDRTGTEAFF

J: TRBJ2-7
size: many
D: TRBD1
V: TRBV19
DNA: TGTGCCAGTAGATCATCCGGGACAGATCTTTACGAGCAGTACTTC
CDR3: CASRSSGTDLYEQYF

J: TRBJ1-5
size: many
D: .
V: TRBV10-3
DNA: TGTGCCATCAGTGATCAGCCTGGAGGAGGTAAGCCCCAGCATTTT
CDR3: CAISDQPGGGKPQHF

J: TRBJ2-5
size: .
D: TRBD2
V: TRBV10-2
DNA: TGTGCCAGCAGCGGGGGACTAGCCCCGGGTGAGACCCAGTACTTC
CDR3: CASSGGLAPGETQYF